A single sample is the source of the 12 T cell receptor beta chains below, sequenced in a study of blood T cell repertoires in COVID-19. The data were produced by immunoSEQ multiplex PCR, yet TCRdb's version contains in-frame clones alone and is incomplete. Of a few hundred thousand clones in the sample, 70% to 90% were seen once. Source material: PBMCs or T cells enriched from blood (not recorded which). Source of these receptors: a woman in her fifties or sixties who had recovered from COVID-19.

The chain joins TRBV3-1 (or the pseudogene TRBV3-2) to TRBJ2-5; a weak D match, TRBD2 (6 bases). The CDR3 runs to 13 residues. V was clipped by 7 bases and J by 7 bases, with 16 bases between them. CDR1 and CDR2 (germline): LGHDT, YNNKEL (reference sequence). The CDR3 sequence is CASTGVGGGTQYF. Written as DNA, the CDR3 is TGTGCCAGCACCGGGGTGGGAGGAGGGACCCAGTACTTC.

V usage is TRBV28 and J usage is TRBJ2-3, with 9 bases that match TRBD2. The CDR3 loop spans 17 amino acids. The germline V gene encodes CDR1 MDHEN and CDR2 SYDVKM. V lost 6 bases to trimming and J lost 3 bases; unmatched junction nucleotides: 13. The CDR3 coding sequence is TGTGCCAGCAGCCCTTACCTCAGGACTAGCGTAACAGATACGCAGTATTTT. It codes for CASSPYLRTSVTDTQYF. The entire variable domain, with the rest obtained from reference TRBV28 and TRBJ2-3, is as follows: DVKVTQSSRYLVKRTGEKVFLECVQDMDHENMFWYRQDPGLGLRLIYFSYDVKMKEKGDIPEGYSVSREKKERFSLILESASTNQTSMYLCASSPYLRTSVTDTQYFGPGTRLTVL.

The CDR3 region is CASSEHRQTQYF. CDR3 DNA sequence: TGTGCCAGCAGTGAACACAGACAGACCCAGTACTTC. The chain links TRBV2 to TRBJ2-5; D not certain. The CDR3 consists of 12 residues. Germline CDR1 reads SNHLY; CDR2 reads FYNNEI. Trimming took 2 bases from V and 6 from J, leaving 7 bases between them.

V is TRBV5-4 and J is TRBJ2-2; 7 bases line up with TRBD2. The CDR3 runs 15 residues. From germline, CDR1 is SGHNT and CDR2 YYREEE (reference sequence). V was clipped by 1 base and J by 3 bases; unmatched bases: 3. The CDR3, as DNA: TGTGCCAGCAGCTTGTACGCGGGGGACACCGGGGAGCTGTTTTTT. Amino acid sequence: CASSLYAGDTGELFF.

A word on this clone: The same CDR3 can be traced to other DNA sequences in this sample. V gene TRBV5-4 combines with J gene TRBJ1-5; D is perhaps TRBD1 (5 bases). V gave up 2 bases and J gave up 1 base, with 10 bases separating them. The CDR3 extends over 15 amino acids. The germline CDR1 and CDR2 sequences are SGHNT and YYREEE (reference sequence). CDR3 in amino acids: CASSFGGGSNQPQHF. The CDR3 DNA reads TGTGCCAGCAGCTTCGGGGGGGGGAGCAATCAGCCCCAGCATTTT.

This chain connects TRBV29-1 to TRBJ2-7; 8 nucleotides match TRBD1. The trim removed 5 bases at V and 0 bases at J, leaving 9 bases unmatched. In germline, CDR1 is SQVTM, CDR2 ANQGSEA. The CDR3 is 15 residues long. Here the CDR3 DNA reads TGCAGCGTTTCTAGACAGGGGAGTATCTCCTACGAGCAGTACTTC. This translates into CSVSRQGSISYEQYF.

This chain uses TRBV6-4 with TRBJ1-2; 7 positions agree with TRBD1. Per the germline V gene, CDR1 is MRHNA and CDR2 is SNTAGT. The V segment lost 0 bases and the J segment 0 bases; nucleotides outside the gene matches: 1. There are 15 residues in the CDR3. CDR3 amino acids: CASSDSGQPNYGYTF. Here the CDR3 DNA reads TGTGCCAGCAGTGACTCGGGACAGCCTAACTATGGCTACACCTTC.

The rearrangement uses TRBV6-5 and TRBJ2-1, with 12 bases aligning to TRBD2. The CDR3 extends over 15 amino acids. The J segment lost 8 bases and the V segment lost 6 bases, leaving 8 bases of the junction unmatched. The germline gives CDR1 MNHEY, CDR2 SVGAGI. CDR3 sequence reads: CASSPTSGSMYEQFF. CDR3 DNA: TGTGCCAGCAGCCCGACTAGCGGGAGTATGTATGAGCAGTTCTTC.

The chain is built from TRBV27 and TRBJ1-1; tentatively, D is TRBD1 (5 bases). Germline-derived CDR1 and CDR2 are MNHEY and SMNVEV (reference sequence). The CDR3 is made up of 15 amino acids. V lost 3 bases, J lost 1 base, and 12 bases lay in between. DNA of the CDR3: TGTGCCAGCAGTTTTCGGCCGGGGGGGAACACTGAAGCTTTCTTT. Its protein product is CASSFRPGGNTEAFF.

This clone was observed a few times. The rearrangement links TRBV27 to TRBJ1-2; 8 bases align to TRBD1. The ends lost 6 bases at V and 1 base at J; junction bases unmatched: 4. The germline gives CDR1 MNHEY, CDR2 SMNVEV (reference sequence). CDR3 length: 14 residues. This chain's CDR3 is CASRGTGFNYGYTF. Written as DNA, the CDR3 is TGTGCCAGCAGGGGGACAGGATTTAACTATGGCTACACCTTC.

This sequence joins TRBV19 and TRBJ2-3, with a weak D call TRBD2 (5 bases). The CDR3 sequence is 12 residues long. V was pared by 9 bases and J by 4 bases, with 11 bases between. CDR1 is LNHDA and CDR2 is SQIVND in the germline V gene (reference sequence). CDR3 bases: TGTGCCAGCGGGGAACCTTCAGATACGCAGTATTTT. This codes for CASGEPSDTQYF.

This chain connects TRBV27 to TRBJ1-3; no clear D. The germline V and J ends were trimmed by 6 bases and 3 bases, with 9 bases remaining between them. Germline values: CDR1 MNHEY, CDR2 SMNVEV (reference sequence). The CDR3 length is 13 residues. The CDR3, as DNA: TGTGCCAGCAGCATCGGTAATGGAAACACCATATATTTT. Translating it yields CASSIGNGNTIYF.